Listed below are T cell receptor beta chains from one sample, sequenced in a study of T cells after yellow fever vaccination. TCRdb re-derived calls from the 5' RACE reads in MiXCR, one entry per CDR3 protein. The sample shows 200,000 to 300,000 distinct CDR3 sequences, roughly 4% of them seen only once. Here the sequenced sample was PBMCs, taken 15 days after the yellow fever booster vaccination. Receptors originate from a man younger than 35 who received the YFV17D yellow fever vaccine. Both conserved end residues are part of each CDR3. Each record gives: clone size, D gene, V gene, J gene, CDR3 DNA, CDR3 protein. The D gene is left open where the match is weak. Size values are once, few and many counts, or a class for expanded clones, and some rows have none.

many	NA	TRBV3-1	TRBJ1-4	TGTGCCACAGAAGGGGATACTGATGAAAAACTGTTTTTT	CATEGDTDEKLFF
NA	NA	TRBV18	TRBJ2-1	TGTGCCAGCTCACAGGGGCTCGGGGCTGAGCAGTTCTTC	CASSQGLGAEQFF
many	TRBD1	TRBV24-1	TRBJ2-1	TGTGCCACCGGCTCGCGGACAGGGTTGAATGGTGAGCAGTTCTTC	CATGSRTGLNGEQFF
many	NA	TRBV12-3/TRBV12-4	TRBJ2-1	TGTGCCAGCAAGGGGGGCGGATACAATGAGCAGTTCTTC	CASKGGGYNEQFF
many	NA	TRBV27	TRBJ1-1	TGTGCCAGCGGACAGCAAATGAACACTGAAGCTTTCTTT	CASGQQMNTEAFF
many	NA	TRBV18	TRBJ2-7	TGTGCCAGCTCACCAGGGGGTTACGCCTTTTCCTACGAGCAGTACTTC	CASSPGGYAFSYEQYF
NA	NA	TRBV2	TRBJ2-6	TGTGCCACGTCCTCTCAGGGTTCTGGGGCCAACGTCCTGACTTTC	CATSSQGSGANVLTF
many	NA	TRBV10-3	TRBJ1-2	TGTGCCATCAGTGAGCAGAACCCCCCCCCGGGAGGCTACACCTTC	CAISEQNPPPGGYTF
few	TRBD1	TRBV11-2	TRBJ1-4	TGTGCCAGCAGCTTACAGGGACAGACTAATGAAAAACTGTTTTTT	CASSLQGQTNEKLFF
many	NA	TRBV7-3	TRBJ1-1	TGTGCCAGCAGCTTAACGTACAGTATGAACACTGAAGCTTTCTTT	CASSLTYSMNTEAFF
many	NA	TRBV5-1	TRBJ1-4	TGCGCCAGCAGCGAGAGGACGAGGTCTGAAAAACTGTTTTTT	CASSERTRSEKLFF
many	TRBD2	TRBV9	TRBJ2-7	TGTGCCAGCAGCGTCCGGGGGGGGCCCTACGAGCAGTACTTC	CASSVRGGPYEQYF
many	TRBD1	TRBV5-1	TRBJ1-1	TGCGCCAGCAGCTCACCCCCTTTAGGACAGGGGGACACTGAAGCTTTCTTT	CASSSPPLGQGDTEAFF
many	TRBD1	TRBV7-2	TRBJ2-1	TGTGCCAGCAGCTTAGGGGTCGGGGACAGGTCTATGAATGAGCAGTTCTTC	CASSLGVGDRSMNEQFF
many	NA	TRBV15	TRBJ1-5	TGTGCCACCAGCAGAGTAGGTGGGGGGCGCTTGGCGAGCAATCAGCCCCAGCATTTT	CATSRVGGGRLASNQPQHF
few	NA	TRBV7-2	TRBJ2-7	TGTGCCAGCAGTTCGGGGACGGGGCGCGAGCAGTACTTC	CASSSGTGREQYF
many	NA	TRBV6-2/TRBV6-3	TRBJ2-1	TGTGCCAGCACAACCACCTCGGCGGGCGGGGACTCCTACAATGAGCAGTTCTTC	CASTTTSAGGDSYNEQFF
many	NA	TRBV9	TRBJ2-5	TGTGCCAGCAGCGTAGCAACACAAGAGACCCAGTACTTC	CASSVATQETQYF
many	TRBD2	TRBV7-2	TRBJ2-5	TGTGCCAGCAGCTCGGGACTAGCTCAAGAGACCCAGTACTTC	CASSSGLAQETQYF
many	TRBD1	TRBV6-2/TRBV6-3	TRBJ2-7	TGTGCCAGCAGTTTTAACAGGGGGACCTCTACGCAGTACTTC	CASSFNRGTSTQYF
many	TRBD2	TRBV27	TRBJ2-2	TGTGCCAGCAGATTAGCGGGGGTATACACCGGGGAGCTGTTTTTT	CASRLAGVYTGELFF
NA	NA	TRBV4-1	TRBJ1-5	TGCGCCAGCAGCCAAGATCCCCACAGTTCACTCGCAAATCAGCCCCAGCATTTT	CASSQDPHSSLANQPQHF
many	NA	TRBV6-2/TRBV6-3	TRBJ2-3	TGTGCCAGCAACAACGCCCGGTATAGCCGCGATACGCAGTATTTT	CASNNARYSRDTQYF
NA	TRBD1	TRBV29-1	TRBJ1-5	TGCAGCGTCACGTTGGGGACAGGGGGCGGTGGTCAGCCCCAGCATTTT	CSVTLGTGGGGQPQHF
many	NA	TRBV5-1	TRBJ1-6	TGCGCCAGCAGCGCTTCGGGCTCCCTATCTAATTCACCCCTCCACTTT	CASSASGSLSNSPLHF
many	NA	TRBV20-1	TRBJ2-1	TGCAGTGCTCCGACCCCCCCCGGTGAGCAGTTCTTC	CSAPTPPGEQFF
few	NA	TRBV4-2	TRBJ1-1	TGTGCCAGCAGCCCATTCAAGGGGTTAGAGGACACTGAAGCTTTCTTT	CASSPFKGLEDTEAFF
many	NA	TRBV18	TRBJ1-6	TGTGCCAGCTCACCACCCTCAGGGGACCGTTCACCCCTCCACTTT	CASSPPSGDRSPLHF
NA	TRBD1	TRBV24-1	TRBJ2-5	TGTGCCACCAGTGAAGCGGACAGGGCGACCTACTTC	CATSEADRATYF
many	NA	TRBV5-1	TRBJ2-7	TGCGCCAGCAGCTTGCTCGACATCTCCTACGAGCAGTACTTC	CASSLLDISYEQYF
many	TRBD1	TRBV30	TRBJ2-2	TGTGCCTGGATGGGACAGGGACCTGGCGGCGGGGAGCTGTTTTTT	CAWMGQGPGGGELFF
many	TRBD1	TRBV12-3/TRBV12-4	TRBJ1-2	TGTGCCAGCACCGCCGTGGGTGGACAGGGGGTCGCCCTTTATGGCTACACCTTC	CASTAVGGQGVALYGYTF
many	NA	TRBV6-6	TRBJ1-2	TGTGCCAGCAGTTCGCAGGCCTATGGCTACACCTTC	CASSSQAYGYTF
many	TRBD1	TRBV29-1	TRBJ1-5	TGCAGCGTTGACGTAGGGGGCGAAAATCAGCCCCAGCATTTT	CSVDVGGENQPQHF
many	NA	TRBV7-8	TRBJ1-5	TGTGCCAGCAGCCCCGGGCGAGGGTATAGCAATCAGCCCCAGCATTTT	CASSPGRGYSNQPQHF
NA	NA	TRBV6-5	TRBJ1-1	TGTGCCAGCAGCCGTCGACAGACGGAAGCTTTCTTT	CASSRRQTEAFF
many	NA	TRBV7-2	TRBJ2-6	TGTGCCAGCAGCGGGACTGGTGGCCCCCTTAGGGGGGCCAACGTCCTGACTTTC	CASSGTGGPLRGANVLTF
many	NA	TRBV5-1	TRBJ2-7	TGCGCCAGCAGCTGGGTTACGGGAGAAGCCTCCTACGAGCAGTACTTC	CASSWVTGEASYEQYF
many	NA	TRBV11-2	TRBJ2-3	TGTGCCAGCAGCTATAGGAACAGGGCGCTCACAGATACGCAGTATTTT	CASSYRNRALTDTQYF
many	NA	TRBV7-2	TRBJ2-1	TGTGCCAGCAGCTCCCCCCCGTCCTACAATGAGCAGTTCTTC	CASSSPPSYNEQFF
many	NA	TRBV11-2	TRBJ1-6	TGTGCCAGCAGCTTAGTTCCGGGGGAAAATTCACCCCTCCACTTT	CASSLVPGENSPLHF
many	NA	TRBV6-5	TRBJ1-4	TGTGCCAGCAGTTACTACAACCTCGGCCGGTCCTCGAGTAATGAAAAACTGTTTTTT	CASSYYNLGRSSSNEKLFF
many	NA	TRBV11-2	TRBJ1-4	TGTGCCAGCAGCTCGATGGGGGGATTTACTAATGAAAAACTGTTTTTT	CASSSMGGFTNEKLFF
many	NA	TRBV20-1	TRBJ1-5	TGCAGTGCTACCAGGACGGGATATAGCAATCAGCCCCAGCATTTT	CSATRTGYSNQPQHF
few	NA	TRBV9	TRBJ2-3	TGTGCCAGCAGCTTCCGGGGACACCGCACAGATACGCAGTATTTT	CASSFRGHRTDTQYF
many	NA	TRBV4-2	TRBJ2-5	TGTGCCAGCAGCCAAGAGGGCCCCAGGGAGACCCAGTACTTC	CASSQEGPRETQYF
many	NA	TRBV7-7	TRBJ1-6	TGTGCCAGCAGCTTAGGCCCGTTGAGACCCCTCCACTTT	CASSLGPLRPLHF
many	TRBD1	TRBV4-1	TRBJ1-4	TGCGCCAGCAGCGCCGGGACAGGGGGCTGGAAGACTAATGAAAAACTGTTTTTT	CASSAGTGGWKTNEKLFF
many	NA	TRBV20-1	TRBJ2-5	TGCAGTGCTATACAGGCAGGGGCACGAGGAGAGACCCAGTACTTC	CSAIQAGARGETQYF
medium-sized	TRBD1	TRBV2	TRBJ2-2	TGTGCCAGCAGGGGACAGGGAGGCGGGGAGCTGTTTTTT	CASRGQGGGELFF
many	NA	TRBV23-1	TRBJ1-6	TGCGCCAGCAGTCAGCCAAGGCTGAATTCACCCCTCCACTTT	CASSQPRLNSPLHF
many	NA	TRBV6-6	TRBJ2-5	TGTGCCAGCAATGTTTGGAGGGAGGAGACCCAGTACTTC	CASNVWREETQYF
many	NA	TRBV11-2	TRBJ2-1	TGTGCCAGCAGCTTAGAGGACGGGGGAGTTGAGCAGTTCTTC	CASSLEDGGVEQFF